This T cell receptor (beta chain) was captured in a study of blood T cell repertoires in COVID-19. Study in general: Nucleic acid was either cDNA or gDNA, and it came from T cells, B-cell-depleted T cells, or PBMCs.

The assay was immunoSEQ multiplex PCR, and TCRdb's table has in-frame clones only and misses some. The sample lists 150,000 or so clones, 80% to 85% occurring once. CDR3 length: 16 amino acids. Trimming cost V 2 bases and J 3 bases; bases outside gene matches: 5. CDR1 is LGHNA and CDR2 is YSLEER in the germline V gene. The source material was PBMCs or T cells enriched from blood (not recorded which). The sequence derives from a man aged 70 or older who had been exposed to COVID-19. This sequence joins TRBV4-3 and TRBJ2-2, with 8 bases identical to TRBD2. The CDR3 DNA follows: TGCGCCAGCAGCCAACAAACTAGCGGATACACCGGGGAGCTGTTTTTT. This codes for CASSQQTSGYTGELFF.